These 11 T cell receptor beta chains came from one sample sequenced in a study of control samples from healthy donors and cancer patients. Clones were sequenced by immunoSEQ multiplex PCR, and TCRdb holds only the in-frame ones, with some missing. The table includes 120,000 or so clones, roughly 91% detected once. The sequencing sample was made of blood. These TCRs come from a man aged 40-55 years in good health.

The rearrangement uses TRBV12-5 and TRBJ1-6; D is ambiguous. Trimming pared 3 bases from V and 4 bases from J, leaving 7 bases between. The CDR3 covers 14 residues. CDR1 and CDR2 (germline): LGHNT, FRNRAP. The CDR3 DNA follows: TGTGCTAGTGGTTTCGGAGCGTATAATTCACCCCTCCACTTT. It codes for CASGFGAYNSPLHF. The variable domain in full, with the rest retrieved from reference TRBV12-5 and TRBJ1-6, is DARVTQTPRHKVTEMGQEVTMRCQPILGHNTVFWYRQTMMQGLELLAYFRNRAPLDDSGMPKDRFSAEMPDATLATLKIQPSEPRDSAVYFCASGFGAYNSPLHFGNGTRLTVT.

The rearrangement links TRBV12-5 to TRBJ1-5, with 7 bases matching TRBD1. The V gene end was trimmed by 0 bases and the J gene end by 3 bases; junction bases not matched to a gene: 5. Germline values: CDR1 LGHNT, CDR2 FRNRAP. The CDR3 totals 16 residues. DNA for the CDR3: TGTGCTAGTGGTTTGGTGCTGGGACAGAACAATCAGCCCCAGCATTTT. Translating gives CASGLVLGQNNQPQHF.

In its sample, this clone was seen a few times. CDR3 region: CASSVEPTRGGYNEQFF. The CDR3 coding sequence is TGTGCCAGCAGCGTAGAACCCACGAGGGGGGGTTACAATGAGCAGTTCTTC. The chain recombines TRBV9 with TRBJ2-1, with TRBD2 as a possible D gene (7 bases). CDR1 and CDR2 from the germline V gene are SGDLS and YYNGEE. The ends were cut back, 0 bases at V and 4 bases at J, with 17 bases in the middle. There are 17 residues in the CDR3. The entire variable domain, with the rest obtained from reference TRBV9 and TRBJ2-1, is as follows: DSGVTQTPKHLITATGQRVTLRCSPRSGDLSVYWYQQSLDQGLQFLIQYYNGEERAKGNILERFSAQQFPDLHSELNLSSLELGDSALYFCASSVEPTRGGYNEQFFGPGTRLTVL.

The V call is TRBV6-5, the J call TRBJ2-5; TRBD1 agrees at 12 bases. Unmatched junction bases numbered 5, after V lost 8 bases and J lost 4 bases. The CDR3 runs 14 residues. From germline, CDR1 is MNHEY and CDR2 SVGAGI. Written as DNA, the CDR3 is TGTGCCAGCGGGGGACAGGGGGCGGGAGAGACCCAGTACTTC. Translating it yields CASGGQGAGETQYF.

The V and J genes are TRBV15 and TRBJ2-3; TRBD2 is a possible D gene (6 bases). CDR3 length equals 16 residues. Trimming took 0 bases from V and 4 from J, leaving 14 bases between them. CDR1 and CDR2 from the germline V gene are LNHNV and YYDKDF (reference sequence). The CDR3 nucleotides are TGTGCCACCAGCAGAGATCGCGCTAGCGCGTCAGATACGCAGTATTTT. Amino acids: CATSRDRASASDTQYF.

The chain uses TRBV11-1 and TRBJ2-1; D uncertain. Trimming cost V 1 base and J 4 bases, with 5 bases left between them. CDR1 and CDR2 (germline): SGHAT, FQDESV (reference sequence). CDR3 length: 13 amino acids. The CDR3 sequence: CASSLGRYNEQFF. In nucleotides, the CDR3 is TGTGCCAGCAGCTTAGGCAGATACAATGAGCAGTTCTTC.

The chain combines TRBV13 with TRBJ2-1; tentatively, D is TRBD1 (6 bases). V lost 5 bases to trimming and J lost 5 bases, with 16 bases between them. CDR1 PRHDT and CDR2 FYEKMQ come from the germline V gene (reference sequence). The CDR3 is 15 residues long. CDR3 bases: TGTGCCAGCAGCCAGGGACAAATCTTTGACAATGAGCAGTTCTTC. Residues: CASSQGQIFDNEQFF.

This chain uses TRBV3-1 (or the pseudogene TRBV3-2) with TRBJ2-5; TRBD2 aligns across 7 bases. CDR1 is LGHDT and CDR2 is YNNKEL in the germline V gene (reference sequence). The CDR3 sequence is 16 residues long. The junction had 13 bases not matched to a gene; V was cut back by 4 bases and J by 5 bases. The CDR3 sequence is CASSLKTSLWVETQYF. The DNA for the CDR3 is TGTGCCAGCAGCCTAAAGACTAGCCTCTGGGTGGAGACCCAGTACTTC.

This clone has only one observation. The chain has TRBV7-8 and TRBJ2-5; 10 bases are a match to TRBD1. V gave up 3 bases and J gave up 6 bases; unmatched junction bases: 7. Germline lookup yields CDR1 SGHVS and CDR2 FQNEAQ. The CDR3 loop spans 15 amino acids. The CDR3 nucleotides read TGTGCCAGCAGCTTGACAGGGGGCGGGAGAAAGACCCAGTACTTC. Its protein is CASSLTGGGRKTQYF.

The V gene is TRBV7-2, the J gene TRBJ1-2; TRBD1 matches at 8 bases. There are 15 residues in the CDR3. Germline V lookup: CDR1 SGHTA, CDR2 FQGNSA. Germline trimming cut 5 bases from V and 3 bases from J; bases unmatched to any gene: 8. The CDR3 region has the DNA TGTGCCAGCAGCGGGAAAGGACAGGGTGACTATGGCTACACCTTC. Translation gives CASSGKGQGDYGYTF. The variable domain in full, with the rest retrieved from reference TRBV7-2 and TRBJ1-2, is GAGVSQSPSNKVTEKGKDVELRCDPISGHTALYWYRQSLGQGLEFLIYFQGNSAPDKSGLPSDRFSAERTGGSVSTLTIQRTQQEDSAVYLCASSGKGQGDYGYTFGSGTRLTVV.

The V call is TRBV25-1, the J call TRBJ2-7; no reliable D call. With 1 base removed from V and 5 bases from J, the gap between germline ends came to 6 bases. Germline V gene lookup returns CDR1 MGHDK and CDR2 SYGVNS. This CDR3 comprises 12 residues. CDR3 coding DNA: TGTGCCAGCAGTGAATTTGGGGACGAGCAGTACTTC. This translates into CASSEFGDEQYF.